The sequence of this TCR beta chain was determined in a study of shared clonotypes between healthy human individuals. The method was immunoSEQ multiplex PCR; TCRdb's version includes in-frame clones alone and lacks a portion of them. Found here are roughly 600,000 clones, 95% to 98% of them singletons; the top ten hold more than 0.3%. CD45RO-negative, CCR7-selected cells formed the naive CD8 fraction, which excluded terminally differentiated effector memory CD45RA+ cells. Study donors comprised healthy, HIV-negative adults devoid of recent acute infection or vaccination. This TCR came from a man in his thirties or forties in good health. Material for sequencing was naive CD8+ T cells sorted from blood.

CDR3 in amino acids: CATSSYRSGNQPQHF. CDR3 DNA: TGTGCCACCAGCAGCTACCGGTCCGGCAATCAGCCCCAGCATTTT. The chain is built from TRBV15 and TRBJ1-5; no clear D. The CDR3 is made up of 15 amino acids. Germline V lookup: CDR1 LNHNV, CDR2 YYDKDF (reference sequence). V was shortened by 3 bases and J by 2 bases, with 11 bases between the two germline ends.